This TCR beta chain was identified during a study of cytomegalovirus exposure and HLA in healthy donors listed by TCRdb under 2017. A note on the overall study: In an earlier analysis of under 750 of the donors, approximately 260 Gb of sequence data and roughly 100 million unique TCR beta sequences from roughly 200 million T cells were reported. High-throughput TCR immunosequencing, statistical association of individual TCRs with disease status, and machine learning were combined to predict cytomegalovirus infection status. The study aimed to test whether cataloging public T cell receptors could reveal signatures of past pathogen exposure. Alongside the repertoire data, information on donor age, sex, ethnicity and CMV serostatus was compiled. Approximately 310 gigabases of sequencing data and tens of millions of unique TCR sequences were included in an early release covering roughly 700 HLA-typed donors. Using immunosequencing, the study profiled T cell repertoires from approximately 700 subjects and related those repertoires to cytomegalovirus serostatus. Typing coverage varied by locus: roughly 629-630 donors for A, B, C, DRB1 and DQB1; about 520 for DQA1; more than 600 for DPA1; around 450 for DPB1. To decide whether each TCR beta V gene segment behaved as functional or pseudogenic, an earlier analysis of approximately 620 of the donors relied on high-throughput TCR beta sequencing. Along with the 666-subject first cohort, a separate validation cohort of around 110 different subjects was used. Four to six DR-DQ haplotypes were handled as single units for association and clustering, since linkage in the cohort was strong. All discovery cohort repertoires had been generated on a single sequencing platform. In a later genetic analysis, genome-wide SNP genotypes for 398 of the 666 donors were used, and that subset was treated as a discovery cohort. Among almost 400 genotyped donors of the cohort, an average of around 240,000 unique TCR beta nucleotide sequences were sequenced per donor, around 18% of them non-productive. Rather than using new phenotypic data, the later analysis identified candidate immune exposures from TCR beta sequences and from how often those sequences occurred across donors. The genetic ancestry cluster associated with self-reported Caucasian donors included 81% of the roughly 400 genotyped donors. A later analysis re-examined previously published TCR beta repertoires from roughly 650 donors and added high-resolution HLA genotyping to investigate patterns of TCR occurrence. HLA typing included class I and class II loci at four-digit resolution.

Notes on this clone: This clone's antigen is unknown. No base quality information exists; no much larger clone differs at one position.

Study-wide conclusions, independent of this receptor: Immune exposure information for the cohort was limited to CMV serostatus. The classifier was reported to diagnose cytomegalovirus status with high specificity and sensitivity in both the original cohort and the validation cohort. While some public TCRs were present in many individuals, most TCR sequences turned up only very rarely across donors. In a later genetic analysis, a missense DCLRE1C variant was associated with V-gene and J-gene trimming of TCR beta chains, and the association was replicated in an independent cohort. An earlier analysis of approximately 540 of the donors showed that most TCR beta V segments appeared in productive rearrangements either about 90% or about 30% of the time, which broadly matched IMGT annotations. The study gave a list of some 150 TCR beta chains associated with cytomegalovirus. Compared with the roughly 710-donor mean, donors in an Asian-associated ancestry cluster had fewer N-insertions in productive TCRs, according to a later genetic analysis. In a later analysis, several top co-occurrence clusters were reported to appear linked to parvovirus B19, influenza, CMV and Epstein-Barr virus. In a later analysis, 16,951 TCR beta sequences were associated with specific HLA alleles at a false discovery rate of 0.05. In a later analysis, most CMV-associated TCR beta chains were found to appear HLA-restricted, with HLA associations seemingly driven largely by CMV exposure. Correlated functional status among segregating V segments might reflect linkage disequilibrium, but an unknown experimental factor could not be ruled out. Assigning TCR associations to individual alleles was difficult when HLA alleles, especially DR and DQ, strongly co-occurred. The sequencing pipeline was judged likely to have produced a cluster of highly shared sequence variants as a technical artifact. A later analysis found that HLA-associated TCR beta chains were more clonally expanded and had lower generation probabilities than equally common non-associated chains. Because HLA typing was unavailable for some donors at each locus, only the typed subset was used in association tests. The authors suggested that the approach could potentially be extended to other disease states and immunological phenotypes. The cohort was sequenced for TCR beta chains only, and without alpha or paired-chain data the features that could be detected were limited. The earlier analysis of 587 of the donors excluded fewer than 20 rarely observed V segments, including chromosome 9 orphons, because counts were too low. According to a later analysis, TCR association rates differed among HLA loci, with DRB1 alleles showing the most associated TCRs and HLA-C alleles showing the fewest. The presence/absence analyses assumed that sequencing depth was roughly uniform across donors, and that assumption may not be true. A few of the identified cytomegalovirus-associated TCR beta chains were confirmed in vitro to be specific for cytomegalovirus antigens. Some IMGT-functional V segments, including TRBV6-2 and TRBV6-3, could not be told apart with the 87-base-pair reads, so those segments were excluded. A further reported finding was that TCR beta sequences accurately predicted the HLA-A and HLA-B alleles for most subjects in the first cohort.

In total, roughly 670 healthy bone marrow donors made up the cohort. Cohort members were all nominally healthy when sampled, although unrecorded immune exposures were likely present. The donor was CMV seronegative and was included in the group of about 350 seronegative cohort members. Every donor gave a peripheral blood sample, and the peripheral blood mononuclear cells from that sample were used for TCR beta sequencing. Genomic DNA was extracted from the blood cell samples with the Qiagen DNeasy Blood Extraction Kit. Preparation of the library involved the immunoSEQ multiplex PCR assay. For the multiplex PCR, a mixture combining 60 forward primers for TCR Vbeta segments and 13 reverse primers for TCR Jbeta segments was used. The CDR3 region of rearranged TCR beta genes was amplified from genomic DNA with a multiplex PCR assay. Amplified TCR beta libraries were sequenced as 87-base-pair reads on the Illumina HiSeq System. In the paper's pipeline: A later analysis tallied some 79 million unique TCR beta chains across the 610 or so repertoires, and about 12 million of those chains were shared by two or more donors. To remove PCR and sequencing errors, raw reads were error-corrected and collapsed into unique sequences using a nearest-neighbor algorithm that merged closely related sequences. To assign V, D and J gene segments, CDR3 sequences were aligned to IMGT reference sequences. For a sequence to be retained, a match of at least six nucleotides to both a V gene segment and a J gene segment was required. A rearrangement counted as productive if the CDR3 had no stop codons and remained in frame with V and J, and every other rearrangement counted as non-productive. Following IMGT convention, CDR3 was defined as the stretch from the second conserved V-encoded cysteine to the conserved J-encoded phenylalanine. Sequences without an unambiguous match to a single V gene segment were excluded from the earlier analysis of over 500 of the donors. An earlier analysis of a few hundred of the donors classified V segments as functional when productive rearrangements were above 56.7% and as segregating when the standard deviation between donors was above 5%. A statistical classification framework was developed to diagnose cytomegalovirus status using the catalog of TCR beta chain sequences. A later analysis assigned V and J genes by comparing TCR nucleotide sequences with IMGT/GENE-DB human TR gene sequences. In a later analysis, CDR3 sequences and most-parsimonious VDJ recombination scenarios were assigned using the TCRdist pipeline. In a later analysis, each TCR beta chain was defined by its CDR3 amino acid sequence together with its V-gene family, and reads lacking a unique V-gene family were excluded. As a way to deal with suspected cross-contamination and a sequencing artifact, a later analysis dropped 640 or so nucleotide sequences that were highly shared and had low generation probability. A later analysis calculated a clonal expansion index for each public chain from normalized within-repertoire ranks of inferred template counts. In a later analysis, generation probabilities were computed with a VDJ recombination model fitted to out-of-frame rearrangements, and the resulting probabilities were checked against IGoR. In a later analysis, TCR-TCR, TCR-HLA and TCR-CMV co-occurrence was scored with hypergeometric tests, and a repertoire-size bias correction was applied to TCR pairs. False discovery rates were estimated in a later analysis by permuting HLA or CMV assignments 20 times. A later analysis grouped co-occurring TCRs with DBSCAN, adding TCRdist sequence similarity when clustering within HLA-allele-positive subsets. For co-occurrence clustering, repertoires with fewer than 30,000 or more than 120,000 public chains were excluded, along with roughly 5 repertoires with anomalous nucleotide sharing. In its TCRdb copy, this immuneACCESS table keeps in-frame sequences only and misses some clones. Where compared with another copy, unresolved V genes explain less than half of these, and the others have no known cause. D and trimming come from the DNA, and the V and J calls and clone size come from that table. Counted in this sample were more than 75,000 clones; 75% to 90% of them appeared once. Clones ranked in the top ten supply about 2.5% of the sample.

The CDR3 runs 18 residues from the cysteine to the phenylalanine. Only the CDR3 DNA stays, 54 bases, in frame from base 1. Reading the germline V gene gives CDR1 SGDLS and CDR2 YYNGEE. Here V drops 4 bases and J drops 3 bases, and the junction holds 13 bases not matched to any gene. The receptor was isolated from a man younger than 35 in good health and CMV-seronegative. The specimen was PBMCs. The rearranged chain carries TRBV9 and TRBJ2-1; 10 bases in the junction line up with TRBD2. Here is the DNA: TGTGCCAGCAGCCCCAGCGGCCTAGCGGGGGATTTCTACAATGAGCAGTTCTTC. This encodes CASSPSGLAGDFYNEQFF.